This entry concerns a single T cell receptor (beta chain). Its antigen specificity is not known. Per-nucleotide qualities are absent, and no much larger clonotype sits a single base away. The immunoSEQ Assay, a bias-controlled multiplex PCR, was used to amplify TCRbeta CDR3 regions from genomic DNA. The original pipeline was this. Within the assay, amplification of reference gene primers was used to estimate how many nucleated cells each sample contained. To quantify the absolute abundance of each unique TCRbeta CDR3 rearrangement, sequence reads were collapsed and filtered. For each sample, productive Simpson clonality was calculated by taking the square root of Simpson's diversity index across productive rearrangements. The table comes from immuneACCESS by way of TCRdb, which keeps in-frame sequences with V and J called. Part of the clones is missing from these tables; in studies checked, under half for an unresolved V gene and the rest for unknown reasons. V and J calls and clone size are as listed in that table; D and trimming were resolved from the DNA. The sample profile shows about 97,000 clones; about four fifths of them were found once. The ten largest clones add up to about 9.9% of the sample.

The collaborating institutions used their own protocols to collect whole blood in K2EDTA tubes. For TCRbeta analysis, collaborators shipped samples as frozen whole blood, isolated PBMCs, or DNA extracted from either of those sample types. The data derive from a study of blood T cell repertoires in COVID-19 (dated by TCRdb to 2018 to 2020). Study-wide context: Samples from collaborators originated in the United States, Italy and Spain and spanned both the acute and convalescent phases of COVID-19. Samples came from the ongoing ImmuneRACE study (first 160 participants) plus 1,254 subjects from 6 global collaborators. Subjects who had been exposed to COVID-19, were actively infected with it, or had recovered from it provided the deeply sampled blood TCRbeta repertoires that made up the dataset. Sample metadata almost always included a de-identified subject ID, COVID-19 status, age in years and sex. Where HLA class I and class II types were available, the types were taken from metadata supplied by the sample provider, not from assay-based typing. The prospective study material was composed of cDNA or gDNA derived from T cells, B-cell-depleted T cells, or PBMCs. The repertoires were released in a freely available public database intended as a resource for research on the immune response to SARS-CoV-2.

At the junction V is shortened by 1 base and J by 8 bases; bases outside the gene matches: 15. CDR1 KGHSH and CDR2 LQKENI were looked up in the germline V gene. The CDR3 measures 18 amino acids from cysteine to phenylalanine. Just the 54-base CDR3 DNA is kept, in frame starting at base 1. Study-level results and caveats: How much clinical and demographic metadata was included differed by source and by participant, and the metadata was provided uncurated.

This receptor was obtained from a man aged 35-49 years with active or convalescent COVID-19. Material for sequencing was peripheral blood. The V and J segments used are TRBV18 and TRBJ2-3, with 10 junctional bases fitting TRBD2. The nucleotide sequence is TGTGCCAGCTCACCACAACAACTAGCGGGGATGGATGGGGGTACGCAGTATTTT. Its amino acids are CASSPQQLAGMDGGTQYF.